This T cell receptor beta chain is drawn from a study of identical twins. General study results and limits: Cord blood's abundant beta clonotypes had fewer insertions, unlike memory repertoires. Modelling underestimated the level of out-of-frame TCR alpha sharing observed in monozygotic twins.

TCRdb reprocessed the 5' RACE reads via MiXCR and lists one record per CDR3 protein. The sample carries around 200,000 distinct CDR3 sequences, roughly a tenth recorded once. The CDR3 extends over 16 amino acids. Deletions cut 3 bases from V and 4 bases from J, with 16 bases between. The germline V gene has CDR1 SGHDT and CDR2 YYEEEE. This clonotype occurred many times. Its target is not known. Material: memory (CD45RO+) T cells sorted from blood. The gene calls are TRBV5-6 and TRBJ1-4; D is undetermined. This clonotype was sampled from a woman between 18 and 30 years old in good health. CDR3 residues: CASSSTGGSSNEKLFF. CDR3 nucleotide sequence: TGTGCCAGCAGCTCCACCGGCGGGTCAAGTAATGAAAAACTGTTTTTT. The variable domain in full, with the rest retrieved from reference TRBV5-6 and TRBJ1-4, is DAGVTQSPTHLIKTRGQQVTLRCSPKSGHDTVSWYQQALGQGPQFIFQYYEEEERQRGNFPDRFSGHQFPNYSSELNVNALLLGDSALYLCASSSTGGSSNEKLFFGSGTQLSVL.